Detailed here is one TCR beta chain. The source of the sample is a study of blood T cell repertoires in COVID-19. The CDR3 totals 14 residues. Germline V gene sequence: CDR1 MNHNS, CDR2 SASEGT. The germline V and J ends were trimmed by 2 bases and 0 bases, with 8 bases remaining between them. The assay was immunoSEQ multiplex PCR, and TCRdb's table has in-frame clones only and misses some. The sample lists more than 200,000 clones, roughly 83% seen once, with nearly 9% in the top ten. The sequence was obtained from an elderly man with acute or convalescent COVID-19. The genes are TRBV6-1 and TRBJ2-7; tentative D call: TRBD2 (5 bases). Material: peripheral blood. CDR3 amino acids: CASSENGVSYEQYF. The CDR3 DNA is TGTGCCAGCAGTGAAAACGGGGTCTCCTACGAGCAGTACTTC.